These 12 T cell receptor beta chains were all obtained from the same sample, sequenced in a study of blood T cell repertoires in COVID-19. Clones were sequenced by immunoSEQ multiplex PCR, and TCRdb holds only the in-frame ones, with some missing. Of fewer than 300,000 clones in the sample, about nine tenths were seen once. The sample consisted of peripheral blood. These receptors were taken from a woman between 50 and 59 years old with COVID-19, enrolled during active disease.

V usage is TRBV28 and J usage is TRBJ2-1, with 9 bases aligning to TRBD2. This CDR3 comprises 15 residues. Germline V gene sequence: CDR1 MDHEN, CDR2 SYDVKM. V was pared by 5 bases and J by 4 bases, with 6 bases of the junction left unmatched. For the CDR3, the DNA is TGTGCCAGCAGTCCTACTAGCGGGCATTACAATGAGCAGTTCTTC. This codes for CASSPTSGHYNEQFF.

This clone appeared a single time. The chain combines TRBV6-5 with TRBJ1-3; D is unresolved. Germline V CDR1 and CDR2: MNHEY, SVGAGI. The CDR3 covers 16 residues. V lost 2 bases, J lost 0 bases, and 11 bases lay in between. The CDR3 sequence is CASSYGHMSSGNTIYF. The CDR3 DNA sequence: TGTGCCAGCAGTTACGGGCATATGAGCTCTGGAAACACCATATATTTT.

This chain uses TRBV11-3 with TRBJ2-2, with D maybe TRBD2 (5 bases). The germline V gene has CDR1 SGHNT and CDR2 YENEEA. V lost 1 base and J lost 2, with 11 bases in between. The CDR3 length is 16 residues. The CDR3 reads CASSLVGGGNTGELFF. The CDR3 bases are TGTGCCAGCAGCTTAGTAGGTGGAGGCAACACCGGGGAGCTGTTTTTT.

The chain recombines TRBV30 with TRBJ2-3, with 8 bases lining up with TRBD2. The trim removed 2 bases at V and 3 bases at J, leaving 7 bases unmatched. This CDR3 comprises 15 residues. Germline CDR1 GTSNPN, CDR2 SVGIG (reference sequence). Written as DNA, the CDR3 is TGTGCCTGGAGTTATGATAGCGGGATAACAGATACGCAGTATTTT. Protein: CAWSYDSGITDTQYF.

This clone has just one count. The gene calls are TRBV30 and TRBJ1-5; D ambiguous. The V and J ends lost 1 base and 5 bases respectively, with 9 bases between them. Germline V gives CDR1 GTSNPN, CDR2 SVGIG (reference sequence). The CDR3 runs 13 residues. CDR3 coding DNA: TGTGCCTGGAGTGAAGGGAGAGATCAGCCCCAGCATTTT. Translated, it gives CAWSEGRDQPQHF.

Of note for this clone: At one end the junction does not follow the germline gene, possibly because of a read error. The chain carries TRBV7-2 and TRBJ2-3, with a possible D match to TRBD2 (6 bases). Germline CDR1 SGHTA, CDR2 FQGNSA. The CDR3 is 15 amino acids. In nucleotides, the CDR3 is TGTGCCAGCAGTTTAGGGGACTTCAACACAGATACGCAGTATTTT. The encoded protein is CASSLGDFNTDTQYF.

The J gene is TRBJ2-5, the V gene TRBV19; TRBD1 matches 7 bases. V was clipped by 7 bases and J by 4 bases; unmatched bases: 6. CDR1 is LNHDA and CDR2 is SQIVND in the germline V gene (reference sequence). CDR3 length: 13 residues. CDR3 sequence: CASNKNRGETQYF. The CDR3 region has the DNA TGTGCCAGTAATAAAAACAGGGGAGAGACCCAGTACTTC.

The chain couples TRBV5-6 to TRBJ1-5; 11 bases are shared with TRBD1. The V and J ends lost 4 bases and 1 base, in that order; junction bases with no gene match: 10. Germline CDR1 is SGHDT and CDR2 is YYEEEE. There are 18 residues in the CDR3. The CDR3 DNA is TGTGCCAGCAGCAACCAACGGACAGGGGGCTGGAGCAATCAGCCCCAGCATTTT. Translated: CASSNQRTGGWSNQPQHF.

The V gene is TRBV27, the J gene TRBJ2-7; the D gene is possibly TRBD1 (6 bases). The CDR3 contains 19 residues. CDR1 MNHEY and CDR2 SMNVEV come from the germline V gene (reference sequence). The germline V and J ends were trimmed by 3 bases and 3 bases, with 27 bases remaining between them. Here the CDR3 reads CASSFRSRIGQLTSYEQYF. The DNA for the CDR3 is TGTGCCAGCAGTTTCCGATCCAGAATAGGACAGCTGACAAGCTACGAGCAGTACTTC.

The chain is built from TRBV7-9 and TRBJ1-5; TRBD1 matches at 11 bases. CDR1 and CDR2 (germline): SEHNR, FQNEAQ (reference sequence). This CDR3 region has 16 residues. Trimming at V came to 5 bases and at J to 6 bases, leaving 9 bases not matched to a gene. The CDR3 spells CASSPPGQGGVQPQHF. CDR3 nucleotides: TGTGCCAGCAGCCCGCCGGGACAGGGGGGGGTTCAGCCCCAGCATTTT.

This clone was seen ten or more times. The J gene is TRBJ1-6, the V gene TRBV5-1, with 10 bases lining up with TRBD1. Germline V gene data show CDR1 as SGHRS and CDR2 as YFSETQ. The CDR3 totals 15 residues. With 5 bases clipped from V and 9 bases from J, the junction kept 8 bases outside the gene matches. Here the CDR3 reads CASRDDRGHGSPLHF. CDR3 nucleotide sequence: TGCGCCAGCAGGGACGACAGGGGGCATGGTTCACCCCTCCACTTT.

This chain connects TRBV27 to TRBJ1-2; 8 bases line up with TRBD1. V lost 3 bases to trimming and J lost 8 bases; unmatched junction nucleotides: 8. Germline CDR1 and CDR2: MNHEY and SMNVEV (reference sequence). The CDR3 is 14 amino acids. The CDR3 region has the DNA TGTGCCAGCAGTTTTACTCAGGGGGCTAAGGGCTACACCTTC. It translates to CASSFTQGAKGYTF.